The T cell receptor beta chain under discussion was sequenced for a study of read filtering for tumor transcriptome and immune sequencing (dated by TCRdb to the early 2020s). Study-level background: Of the patients in the cohort, around 18 were male and over twelve were female, and their mean age was 65.9 years, with a range of about 47 to 85. After DNase treatment, whole-transcriptome libraries were prepared using the TruSeq RNA Access Library Prep Kit. TCR-region mapped reads per sample ranged from about 3.5 to 10.27 million with IR-seq versus only about 75 to 1,400 with RNA-seq. The study compared TCR repertoires from targeted immune repertoire sequencing and bulk whole-transcriptome sequencing run on the same bone marrow samples. Under revised international staging, roughly 8 patients fell into R-ISS I, some 15 into R-ISS II and 7 into R-ISS III. A main aim was a read-filtering strategy for immune repertoire data, specifically whether clonotypes supported by a single read should be removed. Beyond this particular receptor, the publication reports: In IR-seq, roughly four fifths of clonotypes but roughly 4% of total reads were represented by single-read clonotypes, whereas in RNA-seq, about 76% of clonotypes and around 45% of reads were represented by single-read clonotypes. When single-read clonotypes were removed, the proportions of shared clonotypes in IR-seq and RNA-seq correlated more strongly. The sorted CD138-negative fraction was composed of a mixed bone marrow immune population rather than of purified T cells. Clonotypes were captured by IR-seq at much higher depth and more reliably than by RNA-seq, and smaller IR-seq throughput was sufficient for identification of most shared clonotypes.

To note about this clonotype: Its cognate antigen has yet to be identified. Base-call qualities are not available, and no considerably larger clone is one nucleotide away.

Bone marrow was sampled from every patient at the time of active disease. Ficoll-Hypaque density gradient centrifugation was used to isolate bone marrow mononuclear cells. Myeloma plasma cells were removed and CD138-negative cells were collected by negative selection after labeling with CD138 magnetic microbeads on a MACS separator. The purity of the isolated cells was checked by flow cytometry with CD138 antibodies on an Attune NxT. Total RNA was extracted with TRIzol reagent and quantified with a NanoDrop spectrophotometer. Paired RNA-seq and IR-seq were performed on each patient's CD138-negative bone marrow sample. A distance of 24 bases separates the germline ends of V and J, which lose 4 bases and 8 bases respectively. Inclusive of the bounding cysteine and phenylalanine, the CDR3 is 17 residues long. Left in the record is the CDR3 DNA by itself, 51 bases read in frame from the first base. For CDR1 and CDR2, the germline V gene (reference sequence) lists PRHDT and FYEKMQ.

Starting from 400 ng RNA, TCR libraries were constructed with the Immunoverse kit using molecular barcoded adaptors that cover the alpha/delta and beta/gamma chains. The same RNA used for transcriptome sequencing was used for TCR library preparation. Sequencing of the TCR libraries was done on an Illumina HiSeq 4000 with 2 x 150 cycles. On the study's bioinformatics: Using MiXCR, which included quality filtering and error correction, TCR reads were aligned to human V, D, J and C references and then assembled into CDR3 clonotypes. The tcR package in R was used for analysis of clonotype counts and gene usage diversity. Raw mapping reads were checked after the RNA-seq reads had been mapped by STAR aligner version 2.5.3a onto the human GRCh37 genome. To test the effect of sequencing depth on detected clonotypes, IR-seq fastq files were randomly downsampled using Seqtk 1.3. TCRdb's own reprocessing of the public reads used fastp at Q25 and MiXCR and kept productive beta chains. Records with the same CDR3 protein are collapsed into one entry carrying the most frequent genes and DNA. For this entry, the V and J calls and clone size follow TCRdb and not the study's own pipeline. Counted in this sample were 130,000 or so distinct CDR3 sequences; about 12% of them appeared once. The top ten hold 6.5% to 9% of the sample.

The receptor's source is a donor aged 40 or older with multiple myeloma. Recombination joined TRBV13 with TRBJ2-1; tentative D gene TRBD1, with 7 bases matching. Sequences were obtained from a population of CD138-negative cells sorted from bone marrow. This specimen's cell subset or site label, per the study, means: bone marrow mononuclear cells depleted of CD138+ plasma/myeloma cells by negative magnetic selection. The CDR3 has the sequence CASSSRTGNSGSDEQFF. The nucleotides are TGTGCCAGCAGCTCCAGGACAGGCAATTCCGGGAGCGATGAGCAGTTCTTC.